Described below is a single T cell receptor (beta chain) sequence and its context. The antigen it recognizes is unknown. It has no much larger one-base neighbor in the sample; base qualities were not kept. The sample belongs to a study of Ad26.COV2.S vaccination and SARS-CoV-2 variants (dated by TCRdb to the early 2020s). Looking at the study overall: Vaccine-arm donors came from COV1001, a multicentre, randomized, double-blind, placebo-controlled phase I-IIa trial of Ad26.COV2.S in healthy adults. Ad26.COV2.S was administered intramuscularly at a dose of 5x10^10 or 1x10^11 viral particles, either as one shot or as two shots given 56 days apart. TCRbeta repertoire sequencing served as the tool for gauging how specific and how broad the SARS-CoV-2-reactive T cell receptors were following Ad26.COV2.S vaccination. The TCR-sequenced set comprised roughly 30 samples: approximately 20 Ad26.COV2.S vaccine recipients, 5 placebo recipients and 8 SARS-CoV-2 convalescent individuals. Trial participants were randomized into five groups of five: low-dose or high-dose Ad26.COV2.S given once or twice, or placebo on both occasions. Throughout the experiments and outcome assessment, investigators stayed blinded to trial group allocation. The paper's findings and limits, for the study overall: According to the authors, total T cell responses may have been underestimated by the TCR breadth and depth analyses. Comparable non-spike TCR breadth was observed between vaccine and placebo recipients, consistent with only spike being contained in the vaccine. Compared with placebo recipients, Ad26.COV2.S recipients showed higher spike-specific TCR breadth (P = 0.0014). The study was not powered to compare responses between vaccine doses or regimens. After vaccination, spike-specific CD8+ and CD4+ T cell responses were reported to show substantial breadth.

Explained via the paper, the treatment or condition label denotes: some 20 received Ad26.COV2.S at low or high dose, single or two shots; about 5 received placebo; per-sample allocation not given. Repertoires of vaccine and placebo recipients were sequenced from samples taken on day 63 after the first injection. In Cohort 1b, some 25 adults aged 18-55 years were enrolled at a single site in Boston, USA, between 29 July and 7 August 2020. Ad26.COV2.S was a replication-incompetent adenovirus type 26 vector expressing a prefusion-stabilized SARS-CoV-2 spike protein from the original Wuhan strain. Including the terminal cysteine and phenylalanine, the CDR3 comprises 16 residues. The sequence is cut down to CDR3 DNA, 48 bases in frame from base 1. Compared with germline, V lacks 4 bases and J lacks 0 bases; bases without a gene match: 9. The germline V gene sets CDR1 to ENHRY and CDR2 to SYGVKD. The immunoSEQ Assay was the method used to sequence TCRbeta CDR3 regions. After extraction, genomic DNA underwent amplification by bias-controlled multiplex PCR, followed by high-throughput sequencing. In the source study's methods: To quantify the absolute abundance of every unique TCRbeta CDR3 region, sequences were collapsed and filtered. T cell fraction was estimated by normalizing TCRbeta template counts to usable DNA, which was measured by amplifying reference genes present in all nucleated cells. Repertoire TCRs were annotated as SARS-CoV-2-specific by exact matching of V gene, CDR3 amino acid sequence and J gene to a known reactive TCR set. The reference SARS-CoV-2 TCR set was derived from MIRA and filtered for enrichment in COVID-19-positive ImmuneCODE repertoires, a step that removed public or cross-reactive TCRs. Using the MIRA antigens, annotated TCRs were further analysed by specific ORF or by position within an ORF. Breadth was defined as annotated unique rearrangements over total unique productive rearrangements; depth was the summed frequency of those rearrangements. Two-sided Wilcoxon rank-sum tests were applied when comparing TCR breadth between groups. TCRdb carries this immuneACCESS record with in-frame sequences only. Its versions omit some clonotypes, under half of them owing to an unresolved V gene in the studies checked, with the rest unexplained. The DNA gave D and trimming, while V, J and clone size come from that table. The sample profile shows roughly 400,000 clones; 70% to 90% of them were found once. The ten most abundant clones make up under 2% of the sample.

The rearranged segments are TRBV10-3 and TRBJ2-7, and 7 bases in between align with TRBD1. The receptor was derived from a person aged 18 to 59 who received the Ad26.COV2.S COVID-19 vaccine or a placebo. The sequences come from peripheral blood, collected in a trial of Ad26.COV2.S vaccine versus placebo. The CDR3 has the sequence CAISVGQALSSYEQYF. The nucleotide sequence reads TGTGCCATCAGTGTTGGACAGGCTCTAAGCTCCTACGAGCAGTACTTC.